This note documents a single TCR beta chain sequence. Antigen unknown. The data were taken from a study of CD4+ T cells in melanoma. Findings and limits, study-wide: Reportedly, melanoma neoantigen-specific CD4+ T cells showed varied differentiation states.

Trimming cost V 0 bases and J 7 bases; bases outside gene matches: 5. The CDR3 is 17 amino acids. Germline CDR1 is SGHTA and CDR2 is FQGNSA. Here immunoSEQ multiplex PCR was the method, and the copy in TCRdb shows in-frame clones only, minus some. There are 110,000 to 150,000 clones in the sample; about nine tenths occur only once, and about 1.5% lies in the top ten. The receptor was isolated from a human donor with melanoma. The rearrangement uses TRBV7-2 and TRBJ2-1; 14 bases map to TRBD2. In DNA form, the CDR3 reads TGTGCCAGCAGCTTAGCGACTAGCGGGGGGGCTGGAAATGAGCAGTTCTTC. It translates to CASSLATSGGAGNEQFF.